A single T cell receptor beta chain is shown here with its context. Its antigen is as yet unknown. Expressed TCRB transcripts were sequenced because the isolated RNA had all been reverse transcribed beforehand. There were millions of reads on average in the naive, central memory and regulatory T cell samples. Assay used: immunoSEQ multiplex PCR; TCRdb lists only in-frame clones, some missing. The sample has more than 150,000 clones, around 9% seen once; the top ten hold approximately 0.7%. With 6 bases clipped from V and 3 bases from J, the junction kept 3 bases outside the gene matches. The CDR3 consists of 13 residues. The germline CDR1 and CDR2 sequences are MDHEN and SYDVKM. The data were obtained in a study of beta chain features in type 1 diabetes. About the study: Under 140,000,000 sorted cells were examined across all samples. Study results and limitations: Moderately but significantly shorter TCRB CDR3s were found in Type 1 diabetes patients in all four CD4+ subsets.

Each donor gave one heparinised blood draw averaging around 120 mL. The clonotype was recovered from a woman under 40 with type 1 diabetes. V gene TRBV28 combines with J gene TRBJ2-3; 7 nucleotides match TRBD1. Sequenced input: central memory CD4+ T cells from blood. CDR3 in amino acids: CASSKGQTDTQYF. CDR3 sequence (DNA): TGTGCCAGCAGCAAGGGACAGACAGATACGCAGTATTTT. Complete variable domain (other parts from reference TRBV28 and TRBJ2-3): DVKVTQSSRYLVKRTGEKVFLECVQDMDHENMFWYRQDPGLGLRLIYFSYDVKMKEKGDIPEGYSVSREKKERFSLILESASTNQTSMYLCASSKGQTDTQYFGPGTRLTVL.